The 28 T cell receptor beta chains given below trace back to one sample, sequenced in a study of T-cell reconstitution after alpha-beta-depleted transplantation in children. TCRbeta library preparation incorporated unique molecular identifiers. TCRdb fed the PCR reads into MiXCR, producing one record per CDR3 protein. The sample contains 300,000 to 350,000 distinct CDR3 sequences, 15% to 20% of which appear only once. The sample in question was PBMCs, mostly from graft donor cells, obtained 360 days after TCRalphabeta/CD19-depleted stem cell transplant. The receptors come from a male patient aged 2 to 9 who had a stem cell transplant for acute lymphoblastic leukemia, so the T cells may come from the graft donor.

This chain connects TRBV28 to TRBJ2-1; TRBD2 matches at 11 bases. V lost 5 bases, J lost 2 bases, and 11 bases stayed unmatched. The germline CDR1 and CDR2 sequences are MDHEN and SYDVKM. This CDR3 comprises 18 residues. The CDR3 nucleotides are TGTGCCAGCAGTCCATACCTCCATAGCGGGGGGGCCTACAATGAGCAGTTCTTC. It codes for CASSPYLHSGGAYNEQFF.

This clonotype was seen a handful of times. The chain couples TRBV6-2 or TRBV6-3 to TRBJ2-1; D is perhaps TRBD1 or TRBD2 (5 bases each). The CDR3 is 14 amino acids. CDR1 and CDR2 (germline): MNHEY, SVGEGT. V lost 7 bases and J 6 bases, leaving 16 bases between the germline ends. The CDR3 is CASMRHERGNEQFF. The CDR3 DNA sequence: TGTGCCAGCATGAGGCATGAGAGGGGCAATGAGCAGTTCTTC.

The genes are TRBV6-2 or TRBV6-3 and TRBJ2-7; TRBD1 matches 7 bases. This CDR3 is 18 amino acids long. The V and J ends lost 0 bases and 2 bases, in that order; junction bases with no gene match: 13. Germline assignment: CDR1 MNHEY and CDR2 SVGEGT. CDR3 coding DNA: TGTGCCAGCAGTTACTCGATTCGCCGAGACAGGGCAACCTACGAGCAGTACTTC. It translates to CASSYSIRRDRATYEQYF.

The chain is built from TRBV20-1 and TRBJ1-6, with D perhaps matching TRBD1 (6 bases). V lost 3 bases and J 14 bases, leaving 23 bases between the germline ends. The CDR3 is 15 residues long. Germline CDR1 and CDR2: DFQATT and SNEGSKA (reference sequence). CDR3 in amino acids: CSASGPDSLKRALHF. The CDR3 DNA reads TGCAGTGCTAGTGGCCCGGACAGCCTTAAGAGGGCCCTCCACTTT.

This clonotype showed up just a few times. The CDR3 loop is CASSLTTGGGETQYF. CDR3 in DNA: TGTGCCAGCAGTCTAACAACAGGGGGCGGAGAGACCCAGTACTTC. V and J are TRBV28 and TRBJ2-5; 9 bases are a match to TRBD1. Unmatched junction bases numbered 8, after V lost 5 bases and J lost 4 bases. CDR1 is MDHEN and CDR2 is SYDVKM in the germline V gene. This CDR3 spans 15 amino acids.

The rearrangement links TRBV5-1 to TRBJ2-7; possibly TRBD2 for D (5 bases). The CDR3 totals 15 residues. Trimming took off 0 bases at V and 5 bases at J, with 15 bases between the two ends. The germline CDR1 and CDR2 sequences are SGHRS and YFSETQ. Here the CDR3 DNA reads TGCGCCAGCAGCTTGGTACTAGGTGCGGTGGACGAGCAGTACTTC. It encodes CASSLVLGAVDEQYF.

This clonotype was counted at least ten times. The chain is built from TRBV12-3 or TRBV12-4 and TRBJ2-1; D remains unclear. The V gene lost 5 bases and the J gene lost 5 bases, with 22 bases spanning the gap. This CDR3 spans 17 amino acids. The DNA for the CDR3 is TGTGCCAGCAGTATAATAACGGTCCACATACCCAACAATGAGCAGTTCTTC. Its translation: CASSIITVHIPNNEQFF.

This clonotype has a handful of counts. This chain links TRBV2 with TRBJ2-3; no clear D. Looked up from germline, CDR1 is SNHLY and CDR2 is FYNNEI. The CDR3 has 12 amino acids. The V end was cut by 6 bases, the J end by 4 bases, with 8 bases between. The CDR3 here is CASSWVADTQYF. The CDR3 coding sequence is TGTGCCAGCAGCTGGGTTGCAGATACGCAGTATTTT.

Ten or more counts support this clonotype. The CDR3 nucleotides are TGTGCCAGCAGTGACCAGGGAACTATTCGTCCACCCCTCCACTTT. It codes for CASSDQGTIRPPLHF. The chain uses TRBV2 and TRBJ1-6, with D tentatively TRBD1 (5 bases). With 3 bases removed from V and 11 bases from J, the gap between germline ends came to 17 bases. Germline loops: CDR1 SNHLY, CDR2 FYNNEI. The CDR3 runs to 15 residues.

This clonotype occurred many times. V gene TRBV14 combines with J gene TRBJ2-3; D is uncertain. CDR1 SGHDN and CDR2 FVKESK come from the germline V gene. The CDR3 has 14 amino acids. V lost 0 bases and J 10 bases, leaving 14 bases between the germline ends. This chain's CDR3 is CASSQDMAARPQYF. CDR3 DNA: TGTGCCAGCAGCCAAGATATGGCGGCTAGACCGCAGTATTTT. The entire variable domain, with the rest obtained from reference TRBV14 and TRBJ2-3, is as follows: EAGVTQFPSHSVIEKGQTVTLRCDPISGHDNLYWYRRVMGKEIKFLLHFVKESKQDESGMPNNRFLAERTGGTYSTLKVQPAELEDSGVYFCASSQDMAARPQYFGPGTRLTVL.

At least ten counts were recorded for this clonotype. The junction departs from germline at one end; a sequencing error may be responsible. The genes are TRBV4-3 and TRBJ1-1; the D gene is possibly TRBD1 (5 bases). This CDR3 spans 13 amino acids. Looked up from germline, CDR1 is LGHNA and CDR2 is YSLEER. CDR3 nucleotides: TGCGCCAGCAGCCAAGATGGGACCGCCCGAGGACTGTTT. Its translation: CASSQDGTARGLF.

This clonotype was seen a few times. The chain links TRBV20-1 to TRBJ2-3; TRBD2 agrees at 8 bases. The trim removed 1 base at V and 0 bases at J, leaving 6 bases unmatched. Germline CDR1 is DFQATT and CDR2 is SNEGSKA (reference sequence). This CDR3 is 16 amino acids long. This chain's CDR3 is CSARGWGGRSTDTQYF. The CDR3 nucleotides are TGCAGTGCTAGAGGTTGGGGCGGGAGGAGCACAGATACGCAGTATTTT.

The chain carries TRBV5-1 and TRBJ2-3; the match to TRBD1 covers 12 bases. Germline trimming cut 4 bases from V and 4 bases from J; bases unmatched to any gene: 7. The germline CDR1 and CDR2 sequences are SGHRS and YFSETQ. There are 16 residues in the CDR3. The CDR3 loop reads CASSIAGTGGPDTQYF. The CDR3 region has the DNA TGCGCCAGCAGCATCGCCGGGACAGGGGGCCCAGATACGCAGTATTTT.

This clonotype was picked up a small number of times. The J gene is TRBJ2-1, the V gene TRBV11-1; 8 nucleotides align to TRBD2. Per the germline V gene, CDR1 is SGHAT and CDR2 is FQDESV (reference sequence). V dropped 5 bases and J dropped 5; count of bases not matched to a gene: 17. The CDR3 sequence is 18 residues long. CDR3 nucleotides: TGTGCCAGCAGCCTAAGTTGGACTAGCTGGGATCCTAACAATGAGCAGTTCTTC. Translated: CASSLSWTSWDPNNEQFF.

This clonotype was seen only a few times. The chain recombines TRBV7-3 with TRBJ2-3; maybe TRBD2 (5 bases). CDR1 SGHTA and CDR2 FQGTGA come from the germline V gene. The CDR3 length is 15 residues. Trimming took off 0 bases at V and 3 bases at J, with 10 bases between the two ends. The CDR3 loop reads CASSLTSSWTDTQYF. The CDR3 coding sequence is TGTGCCAGCAGCTTAACGTCTAGCTGGACAGATACGCAGTATTTT.

The table lists this clonotype with a few counts. V and J are TRBV29-1 and TRBJ1-1; D is unresolved. V was trimmed by 3 bases and J by 11 bases, leaving 4 bases between them. The length of the CDR3 is 8 residues. Per the germline V gene, CDR1 is SQVTM and CDR2 is ANQGSEA. Here the CDR3 DNA reads TGCAGCGTTGACGAGGCTTTCTTT. It yields the protein CSVDEAFF.

This clonotype was observed a handful of times. The chain is built from TRBV4-3 and TRBJ2-1; tentatively, D is TRBD1 (5 bases). The CDR3 contains 17 residues. The ends were cut back, 0 bases at V and 0 bases at J, with 12 bases in the middle. Looked up from germline, CDR1 is LGHNA and CDR2 is YSLEER. The DNA for the CDR3 is TGCGCCAGCAGCCAAGATTCCAGCGACAGCTCCTACAATGAGCAGTTCTTC. It is translated as CASSQDSSDSSYNEQFF.

The V gene is TRBV28, the J gene TRBJ1-5; 8 bases map to TRBD1. The trim removed 6 bases at V and 11 bases at J, leaving 15 bases unmatched. Per the germline V gene, CDR1 is MDHEN and CDR2 is SYDVKM. The CDR3 loop spans 15 amino acids. CDR3 amino acids: CASSFVDRVNLAQHF. CDR3 bases: TGTGCCAGCAGCTTCGTGGACAGGGTCAATCTGGCCCAGCATTTT.

V is TRBV4-3 and J is TRBJ2-3; D uncertain. This CDR3 has 15 amino acids. Germline assignment: CDR1 LGHNA and CDR2 YSLEER. Trimming left V 0 bases short and J 0 bases short, with 7 bases between. The CDR3 reads CASSQDWRSTDTQYF. CDR3 bases: TGCGCCAGCAGCCAAGATTGGAGAAGCACAGATACGCAGTATTTT.

This clonotype showed up just a few times. For the CDR3, the DNA is TGTGCCAGCAGTTACGTTGGCCATCAGCCCCAGCATTTT. This gives the protein CASSYVGHQPQHF. The V call is TRBV6-2 or TRBV6-3, the J call TRBJ1-5; D ambiguous. Trimming cost V 2 bases and J 5 bases, with 7 bases left between them. The germline gives CDR1 MNHEY, CDR2 SVGEGT. The CDR3 totals 13 residues.

The gene calls are TRBV10-2 and TRBJ2-6, with 7 bases matching TRBD2. The CDR3 sequence is 19 residues long. Germline V lookup: CDR1 WSHSY, CDR2 SAAADI. With 0 bases clipped from V and 0 bases from J, the junction kept 8 bases outside the gene matches. The CDR3 region is CASSESGREMGSGANVLTF. CDR3 nucleotide sequence: TGCGCCAGCAGTGAGTCGGGGCGGGAGATGGGCTCTGGGGCCAACGTCCTGACTTTC.

The rearrangement links TRBV27 to TRBJ2-1; no clear D gene. CDR3 length: 17 amino acids. The V gene lost 4 bases and the J gene lost 0 bases, with 16 bases spanning the gap. Germline CDR1 MNHEY, CDR2 SMNVEV (reference sequence). In DNA, the CDR3 is TGTGCCAGCAGTTACCTCGGGCGTAGGAGCTCCTACAATGAGCAGTTCTTC. Translated: CASSYLGRRSSYNEQFF.

This clonotype appeared a few times. The V call is TRBV7-2, the J call TRBJ2-1; maybe TRBD2 (5 bases). From germline, CDR1 is SGHTA and CDR2 FQGNSA. The CDR3 is 13 residues long. V lost 5 bases and J lost 7, with 12 bases in between. In DNA, the CDR3 is TGTGCCAGCAGCCGGGATTTTCGGAATGAGCAGTTCTTC. Protein product: CASSRDFRNEQFF.

This clonotype was picked up a small number of times. The rearrangement joins TRBV4-3 to TRBJ2-1; perhaps D is TRBD1 or TRBD2 (5 bases each). Between the trimmed V and J ends, which lost 3 bases and 5 bases, there was a span of 17 bases. The CDR3 runs to 16 residues. Germline values: CDR1 LGHNA, CDR2 YSLEER. The CDR3 DNA reads as TGCGCCAGCAGCCAGGCCCCGGGACCGACAAACAATGAGCAGTTCTTC. Translated, it gives CASSQAPGPTNNEQFF.

This clonotype showed up many times. V usage is TRBV7-2 and J usage is TRBJ2-2; 7 bases are shared with TRBD2. The V gene end was trimmed by 5 bases and the J gene end by 0 bases; junction bases not matched to a gene: 6. The CDR3 sequence is 16 residues long. Germline V gene sequence: CDR1 SGHTA, CDR2 FQGNSA. In DNA, the CDR3 is TGTGCCAGCAGCGGGCTGACTAGCTCGAACACCGGGGAGCTGTTTTTT. Translated, it gives CASSGLTSSNTGELFF. Full variable domain (remainder filled in from reference TRBV7-2 and TRBJ2-2): GAGVSQSPSNKVTEKGKDVELRCDPISGHTALYWYRQSLGQGLEFLIYFQGNSAPDKSGLPSDRFSAERTGGSVSTLTIQRTQQEDSAVYLCASSGLTSSNTGELFFGEGSRLTVL.

V gene TRBV4-3 combines with J gene TRBJ1-2; TRBD1 matches 7 bases. CDR1 is LGHNA and CDR2 is YSLEER in the germline V gene. The J segment lost 8 bases and the V segment lost 4 bases, leaving 7 bases of the junction unmatched. This CDR3 region has 13 residues. CDR3 in amino acids: CASSPDRARGYTF. DNA for the CDR3: TGCGCCAGCAGCCCAGACAGGGCTAGGGGCTACACCTTC.

J is TRBJ2-7 and V is TRBV6-2 or TRBV6-3; perhaps TRBD1 as D (6 bases). CDR1 is MNHEY and CDR2 is SVGEGT in the germline V gene. CDR3 length equals 14 residues. Deletions cut 2 bases from V and 1 base from J, with 9 bases between. The CDR3 nucleotides read TGTGCCAGCAGTTACGAGGACAGTTCCTACGAGCAGTACTTC. Translating gives CASSYEDSSYEQYF.

This sequence joins TRBV6-1 and TRBJ1-5, with unresolved D. CDR3 length: 15 residues. V was trimmed by 2 bases and J by 0 bases, leaving 8 bases between them. Germline V gene sequence: CDR1 MNHNS, CDR2 SASEGT. The DNA of the CDR3 is TGTGCCAGCAGTGAATGGGCGGATAGCAATCAGCCCCAGCATTTT. It encodes CASSEWADSNQPQHF.